Reported below is one TCR beta chain. Each CDR3 protein is one row after TCRdb ran MiXCR on the reads. The sample shows over 150,000 distinct CDR3 sequences, about 20% of them seen only once. The sample belongs to a study of T cell repertoires in cytomegalovirus infection. CDR1 is SGHAT, CDR2 FQNNGV, per germline. The CDR3 totals 16 residues. V was pared by 0 bases and J by 3 bases, with 7 bases of the junction left unmatched. Specimen: PBMCs. This receptor was obtained from a human donor in good health (CMV status not recorded). Some clones in this sample may be carry-over from other donors' samples. The chain carries TRBV11-2 and TRBJ2-7; 8 nucleotides line up with TRBD2. CDR3 DNA: TGTGCCAGCAGCTTAGATCTTACTAGCGGCAGCTACGAGCAGTACTTC. It translates to CASSLDLTSGSYEQYF.